The 21 T cell receptor beta chains below come from one sample, sequenced in a study of OX40 agonist ivuxolimab in advanced cancers. The library was prepared using the immunoSEQ multiplex PCR assay. TCRdb took over this immuneACCESS table, retaining in-frame rearrangements with V and J assigned. Such tables are incomplete; in checked studies, under half of the missing clones stem from an unresolved V gene, and the remainder is unexplained. For this sample the table gives around 69,000 clones, of which approximately 86% were detected only once. The biggest ten clones account for 2.5% to 3% of the sample. The sequences come from CD4+ or CD8+ T cells sorted from blood, collected in a trial of the OX40 agonist ivuxolimab. Receptors originate from an adult with an advanced solid tumor such as melanoma, head and neck, liver or kidney cancer.

The J gene is TRBJ2-7, the V gene TRBV6-5; 7 bases map to TRBD1. Germline V lookup: CDR1 MNHEY, CDR2 SVGAGI. V dropped 9 bases and J dropped 4; count of bases not matched to a gene: 3. The CDR3 covers 11 residues. CDR3 in amino acids: CARQGPYEQYF. For the CDR3, the DNA is TGTGCCAGACAGGGGCCATACGAGCAGTACTTC.

The rearrangement uses TRBV19 and TRBJ2-3; TRBD2 matches 8 bases. This CDR3 is built from 14 residues. Trimming took 2 bases from V and 4 from J; bases not matched to a gene: 2. CDR1 and CDR2 (germline): LNHDA, SQIVND (reference sequence). The CDR3 DNA sequence: TGTGCCAGTAGTATACGGGGGGGCCCAGATACGCAGTATTTT. It codes for CASSIRGGPDTQYF.

The rearrangement joins TRBV7-9 to TRBJ2-6, with a weak D call TRBD2 (5 bases). There are 17 residues in the CDR3. Germline CDR1 reads SEHNR; CDR2 reads FQNEAQ (reference sequence). The V end was cut by 8 bases, the J end by 4 bases, with 21 bases between. CDR3 nucleotide sequence: TGTGCCAGCTCCGCTTGGCTGGGGAGTGCGGGGGCCAACGTCCTGACTTTC. Translated: CASSAWLGSAGANVLTF.

This chain uses TRBV7-2 with TRBJ1-6; D perhaps matches TRBD1 (5 bases). This CDR3 has 15 amino acids. Germline-derived CDR1 and CDR2 are SGHTA and FQGNSA. The V end was cut by 5 bases, the J end by 8 bases, with 16 bases between. The CDR3 sequence is CASSPRKGKDSPLHF. CDR3 DNA: TGTGCCAGCAGCCCCCGGAAGGGGAAGGATTCACCCCTCCACTTT.

As DNA, the CDR3 is TGCGCCAGCAGCCGCCAAGGACAGGCCCTCTATGGCTACACCTTC. Translation gives CASSRQGQALYGYTF. This rearrangement joins TRBV4-3 to TRBJ1-2; 7 bases map to TRBD1. This CDR3 comprises 15 residues. Germline V CDR1 and CDR2: LGHNA, YSLEER. J was trimmed by 4 bases and V by 4 bases; bases with no gene match: 9.

This clone was counted a single time. The CDR3 coding sequence is TGCGCCAGCAGCTTGTACGGCAGCCTCTCTGGGGCCAACGTCCTGACTTTC. It specifies CASSLYGSLSGANVLTF. V usage is TRBV5-1 and J usage is TRBJ2-6; no clear D gene. In germline, CDR1 is SGHRS, CDR2 YFSETQ. The CDR3 spans 17 residues. V lost 1 base and J 0 bases, leaving 11 bases between the germline ends.

This sequence joins TRBV18 and TRBJ2-1; D unclear. The length of the CDR3 is 13 residues. Germline CDR1 is KGHSH and CDR2 is LQKENI. V lost 1 base to trimming and J lost 7 bases, with 8 bases between them. CDR3 protein: CASSPQQRNEQFF. CDR3 DNA sequence: TGTGCCAGCTCACCACAACAGAGGAATGAGCAGTTCTTC.

The V call is TRBV28, the J call TRBJ2-1; TRBD1 matches at 8 bases. CDR3 length: 13 amino acids. The germline V gene encodes CDR1 MDHEN and CDR2 SYDVKM. J was trimmed by 8 bases and V by 7 bases; bases with no gene match: 7. CDR3 in amino acids: CASTLQGGYEQFF. The CDR3 region has the DNA TGTGCCAGCACTCTACAGGGGGGATATGAGCAGTTCTTC.

The chain links TRBV7-2 to TRBJ2-4; D perhaps matches TRBD1 (6 bases). The CDR3 is made up of 16 amino acids. From germline, CDR1 is SGHTA and CDR2 FQGNSA. Between the trimmed V and J ends, which lost 4 bases and 1 base, there was a span of 14 bases. CDR3 in amino acids: CASSSGKGVAKNIQYF. The CDR3 DNA sequence: TGTGCCAGCAGCTCAGGGAAGGGGGTCGCCAAAAACATTCAGTACTTC.

In its sample, this clone was seen a few times. The CDR3 nucleotides read TGTGCCAGCAGTTACTCTAGTGGCAGGGACTACGAGCAGTACTTC. It translates to CASSYSSGRDYEQYF. The chain couples TRBV6-5 to TRBJ2-7, with D maybe TRBD1 (5 bases). Germline V lookup: CDR1 MNHEY, CDR2 SVGAGI. Trimming pared 0 bases from V and 3 bases from J, leaving 12 bases between. The CDR3 runs to 15 residues.

The gene calls are TRBV6-5 and TRBJ2-3, with 7 nucleotides matching TRBD1. Trimming took 7 bases from V and 1 from J; bases not matched to a gene: 5. The CDR3 spans 14 residues. Germline V gene lookup returns CDR1 MNHEY and CDR2 SVGAGI. This CDR3 reads CASKDRAGTDTQYF. The DNA for the CDR3 is TGTGCCAGCAAAGACAGGGCGGGCACAGATACGCAGTATTTT.

This clone occurred a few times. The V gene is TRBV4-3, the J gene TRBJ1-2, with TRBD1 matching over 11 bases. Per germline, CDR1 LGHNA and CDR2 YSLEER. V shed 9 bases, J shed 8 bases, and the junction held 14 bases outside the gene matches. This CDR3 is 15 amino acids long. DNA of the CDR3: TGCGCCAGAACCAGGGACAGGGGGTATATTGGAGGCTACACCTTC. This translates into CARTRDRGYIGGYTF.

This clone was seen only a few times. The gene calls are TRBV7-3 and TRBJ2-5; 8 positions match TRBD2. The junction had 13 bases not matched to a gene; V was cut back by 6 bases and J by 4 bases. The CDR3 consists of 16 residues. CDR1 and CDR2 from the germline V gene are SGHTA and FQGTGA. Here the CDR3 DNA reads TGTGCCAGCAGTTCCAAACCACGGGGGGGTCTAGAGACCCAGTACTTC. Translated, it gives CASSSKPRGGLETQYF.

V usage is TRBV7-9 and J usage is TRBJ2-5; TRBD1 agrees at 9 bases. The length of the CDR3 is 14 residues. Per the germline V gene, CDR1 is SEHNR and CDR2 is FQNEAQ (reference sequence). The V gene end was trimmed by 5 bases and the J gene end by 5 bases; junction bases not matched to a gene: 6. CDR3: CASSRDRAVETQYF. DNA for the CDR3: TGTGCCAGCAGCCGGGACAGGGCTGTGGAGACCCAGTACTTC.

The chain joins TRBV7-3 to TRBJ1-3, with a weak D call TRBD1 (5 bases). Germline CDR1 SGHTA, CDR2 FQGTGA. V was clipped by 3 bases and J by 7 bases, with 10 bases between them. The CDR3 extends over 13 amino acids. The CDR3 coding sequence is TGTGCCAGCAGCTTTGCGGGGGAGAACACCATATATTTT. It codes for CASSFAGENTIYF.

The rearrangement joins TRBV30 to TRBJ1-4, with D possibly matching TRBD1 (5 bases). Germline-derived CDR1 and CDR2 are GTSNPN and SVGIG (reference sequence). The length of the CDR3 is 16 residues. Trimming took 0 bases from V and 0 from J, leaving 11 bases between them. The chain's CDR3 is CAWSVRGAATNEKLFF. The CDR3 DNA is TGTGCCTGGAGTGTACGAGGGGCAGCAACTAATGAAAAACTGTTTTTT.

This chain uses TRBV6-1 with TRBJ1-2, with a possible D match to TRBD1 (5 bases). The germline gives CDR1 MNHNS, CDR2 SASEGT. CDR3 size: 16 residues. Deletions cut 2 bases from V and 2 bases from J, with 15 bases between. For the CDR3, the DNA is TGTGCCAGCAGTGAATGGGGACTCAGGGACAACTATGGCTACACCTTC. Translating it yields CASSEWGLRDNYGYTF.

This clone was seen only once. The rearrangement links TRBV2 to TRBJ2-5; 8 nucleotides match TRBD1. The CDR3 loop spans 16 amino acids. The V gene's germline CDR1 is SNHLY and CDR2 FYNNEI. The trim removed 4 bases at V and 5 bases at J, leaving 12 bases unmatched. CDR3 nucleotides: TGTGCCAGCAGTGTGAAGCGGACAGGGAATGGGGAGACCCAGTACTTC. The encoded protein is CASSVKRTGNGETQYF. Using reference TRBV2 and TRBJ2-5 for the parts outside the CDR3, the full variable domain is EPEVTQTPSHQVTQMGQEVILRCVPISNHLYFYWYRQILGQKVEFLVSFYNNEISEKSEIFDDQFSVERPDGSNFTLKIRSTKLEDSAMYFCASSVKRTGNGETQYFGPGTRLLVL.

This clone was found once. The rearrangement joins TRBV28 to TRBJ2-3; 7 bases match TRBD2. Germline CDR1 and CDR2: MDHEN and SYDVKM. This CDR3 region has 13 residues. V shed 6 bases, J shed 5 bases, and the junction held 5 bases outside the gene matches. CDR3 coding DNA: TGTGCCAGCAGAGGTGGGGGGGTAGATACGCAGTATTTT. Translated, it gives CASRGGGVDTQYF.

V is TRBV18 and J is TRBJ1-5; no firm D call. Trimming pared 4 bases from V and 3 bases from J, leaving 4 bases between. Germline values: CDR1 KGHSH, CDR2 LQKENI. The length of the CDR3 is 12 residues. The CDR3 spells CASSQDNQPQHF. DNA for the CDR3: TGTGCCAGCTCACAGGACAATCAGCCCCAGCATTTT.

This clone came up a few times. J is TRBJ1-1 and V is TRBV9, with a possible D match to TRBD1 (6 bases). The V gene lost 5 bases and the J gene lost 7 bases, with 12 bases spanning the gap. CDR1 is SGDLS, CDR2 YYNGEE, per germline. This CDR3 has 12 residues. The chain's CDR3 is CASSKGEVEAFF. CDR3 coding DNA: TGTGCCAGCAGTAAGGGGGAGGTTGAAGCTTTCTTT.